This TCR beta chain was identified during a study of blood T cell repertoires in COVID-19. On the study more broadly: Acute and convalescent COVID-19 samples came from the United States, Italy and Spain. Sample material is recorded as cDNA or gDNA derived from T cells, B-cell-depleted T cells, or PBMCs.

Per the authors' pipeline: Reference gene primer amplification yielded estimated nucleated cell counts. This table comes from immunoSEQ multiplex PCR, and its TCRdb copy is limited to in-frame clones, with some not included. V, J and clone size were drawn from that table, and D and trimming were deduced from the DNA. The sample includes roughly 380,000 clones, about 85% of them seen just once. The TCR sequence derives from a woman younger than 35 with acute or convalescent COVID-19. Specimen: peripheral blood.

The CDR3 sequence is CASSEGAQYEQYF. The CDR3, as DNA: TGTGCCAGCAGCGAGGGCGCCCAGTACGAGCAGTACTTC. The V and J genes are TRBV2 and TRBJ2-7; possibly TRBD2 for D (5 bases). The V and J ends lost 6 bases and 4 bases respectively, with 13 bases between them. CDR3 length equals 13 residues. In germline, CDR1 is SNHLY, CDR2 FYNNEI.